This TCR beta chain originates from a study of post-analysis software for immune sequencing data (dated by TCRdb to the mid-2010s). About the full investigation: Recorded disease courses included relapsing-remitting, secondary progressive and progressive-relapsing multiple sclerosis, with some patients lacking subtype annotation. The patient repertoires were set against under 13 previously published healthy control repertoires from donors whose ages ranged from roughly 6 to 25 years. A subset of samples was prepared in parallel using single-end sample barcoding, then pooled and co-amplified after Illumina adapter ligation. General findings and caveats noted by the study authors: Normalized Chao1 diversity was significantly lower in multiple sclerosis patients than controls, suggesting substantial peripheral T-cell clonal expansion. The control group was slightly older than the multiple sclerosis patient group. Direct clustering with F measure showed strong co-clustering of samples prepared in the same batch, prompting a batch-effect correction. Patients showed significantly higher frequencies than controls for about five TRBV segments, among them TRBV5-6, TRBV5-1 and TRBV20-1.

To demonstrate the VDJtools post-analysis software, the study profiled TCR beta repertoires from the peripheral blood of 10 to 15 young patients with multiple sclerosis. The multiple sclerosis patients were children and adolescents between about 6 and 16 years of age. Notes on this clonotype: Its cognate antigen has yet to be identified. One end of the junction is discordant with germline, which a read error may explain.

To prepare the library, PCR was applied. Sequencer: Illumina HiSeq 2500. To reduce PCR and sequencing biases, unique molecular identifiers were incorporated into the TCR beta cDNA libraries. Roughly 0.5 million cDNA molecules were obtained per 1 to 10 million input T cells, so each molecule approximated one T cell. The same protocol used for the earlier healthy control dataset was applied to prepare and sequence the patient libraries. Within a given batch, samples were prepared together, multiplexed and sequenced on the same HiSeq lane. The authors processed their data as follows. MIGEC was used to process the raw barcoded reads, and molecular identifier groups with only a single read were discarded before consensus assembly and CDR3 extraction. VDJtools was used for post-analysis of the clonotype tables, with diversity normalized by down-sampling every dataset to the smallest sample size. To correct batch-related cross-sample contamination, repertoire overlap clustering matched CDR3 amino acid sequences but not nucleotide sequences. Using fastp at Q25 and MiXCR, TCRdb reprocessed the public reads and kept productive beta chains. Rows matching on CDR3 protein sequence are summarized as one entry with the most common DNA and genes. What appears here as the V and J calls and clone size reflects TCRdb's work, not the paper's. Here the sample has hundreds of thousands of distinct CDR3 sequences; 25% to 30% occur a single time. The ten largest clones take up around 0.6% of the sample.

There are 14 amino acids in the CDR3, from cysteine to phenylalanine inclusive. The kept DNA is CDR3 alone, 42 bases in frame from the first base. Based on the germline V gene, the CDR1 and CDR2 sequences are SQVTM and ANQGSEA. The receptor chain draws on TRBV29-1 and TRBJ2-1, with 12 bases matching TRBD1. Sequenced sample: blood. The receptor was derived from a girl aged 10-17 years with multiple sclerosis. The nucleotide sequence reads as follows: TGCAGCGTGGGACAGGGGGCGTCCTACAATGGGCAGTTCTTC. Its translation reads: CSVGQGASYNGQFF.